The 18 T cell receptor beta chains below were found in one sample sequenced in a study of radiation and T cells in renal cell carcinoma. Here immunoSEQ multiplex PCR was the method, and the copy in TCRdb shows in-frame clones only, minus some. The sample lists roughly 150,000 clones; roughly 86% were seen once. Time point given: blood 2 weeks post-SBRT. Treatment meaning: 15 Gy SBRT to primary tumor, nephrectomy 4 weeks later. This material consisted of blood, taken from a patient whose treatment included radiotherapy and nephrectomy. Receptor source: a woman aged 45 to 65 with renal cell carcinoma.

In DNA, the CDR3 is TGCGCCAGCAGCCAAGACGACGGTCTATATGGCTACACCTTC. It translates to CASSQDDGLYGYTF. J is TRBJ1-2 and V is TRBV4-1; D gene unclear. This CDR3 region has 14 residues. Germline assignment: CDR1 MGHRA and CDR2 YSYEKL. V was clipped by 0 bases and J by 5 bases, with 10 bases between them.

There are a few counts of this clone. The rearrangement links TRBV5-1 to TRBJ1-1, with D unresolved. Germline CDR1 SGHRS, CDR2 YFSETQ. The CDR3 sequence is 14 residues long. Trimming cost V 0 bases and J 3 bases, with 9 bases left between them. The CDR3 DNA follows: TGCGCCAGCAGCTTGGACCCGTGGCACACTGAAGCTTTCTTT. Its translation: CASSLDPWHTEAFF.

This clone was seen only once. The rearrangement links TRBV6-1 to TRBJ2-7, with D possibly being TRBD2 (6 bases). This CDR3 comprises 13 residues. The V gene's germline CDR1 is MNHNS and CDR2 SASEGT. With 4 bases removed from V and 1 base from J, the gap between germline ends came to 8 bases. The CDR3 is CASSAGTSYEQYF. The DNA of the CDR3 is TGTGCCAGCAGTGCTGGGACTTCCTACGAGCAGTACTTC.

As to this clone: Other nucleotide sequences from this sample produce the same CDR3. The genes are TRBV6-5 and TRBJ1-1, with D possibly being TRBD1 (5 bases). The germline CDR1 and CDR2 sequences are MNHEY and SVGAGI. The CDR3 sequence is 15 residues long. V lost 0 bases to trimming and J lost 1 base, with 9 bases between them. The CDR3 coding sequence is TGTGCCAGCAGTTACTCGGGTAGGGGGAACACTGAAGCTTTCTTT. Its protein product is CASSYSGRGNTEAFF.

The rearrangement joins TRBV11-2 to TRBJ1-6; D is ambiguous. This CDR3 region has 16 residues. From germline, CDR1 is SGHAT and CDR2 FQNNGV. The V end lost 2 bases, the J end lost 9 bases, and 17 bases lay between the germline ends. CDR3: CASSLNFGRSRSPLHF. CDR3 in DNA: TGTGCCAGCAGCTTAAACTTCGGCAGAAGCCGTTCACCCCTCCACTTT.

The rearrangement links TRBV18 to TRBJ1-4; the match to TRBD1 covers 8 bases. The CDR3 spans 15 residues. Per germline, CDR1 KGHSH and CDR2 LQKENI. V shed 6 bases, J shed 3 bases, and the junction held 6 bases outside the gene matches. CDR3 sequence: CASSLQGAPNEKLFF. The CDR3 DNA reads as TGTGCCAGCTCGCTCCAGGGGGCGCCTAATGAAAAACTGTTTTTT.

V usage is TRBV6-1 and J usage is TRBJ1-4, with unresolved D. The germline CDR1 and CDR2 sequences are MNHNS and SASEGT. V lost 4 bases and J 7 bases, leaving 13 bases between the germline ends. The CDR3 extends over 14 amino acids. The CDR3 region has the DNA TGTGCCAGCAGTGTGGTTGCCGGTAGTGAAAAACTGTTTTTT. It encodes CASSVVAGSEKLFF.

V is TRBV5-4 and J is TRBJ2-5; a possible D gene is TRBD1 (5 bases). The CDR3 totals 15 residues. Between the trimmed V and J ends, which lost 0 bases and 1 base, there was a span of 10 bases. CDR1 is SGHNT, CDR2 YYREEE, per germline (reference sequence). This chain's CDR3 is CASSLDQGVQETQYF. CDR3 in DNA: TGTGCCAGCAGCTTGGATCAGGGCGTCCAAGAGACCCAGTACTTC.

This chain joins TRBV6-1 and TRBJ2-3, with 9 bases fitting TRBD2. There are 14 residues in the CDR3. V shed 7 bases, J shed 9 bases, and the junction held 11 bases outside the gene matches. Germline V gene data show CDR1 as MNHNS and CDR2 as SASEGT. Written as DNA, the CDR3 is TGTGCCAGCACCATTCCAGGGACTAGCCCGACGCAGTATTTT. It specifies CASTIPGTSPTQYF.

The chain joins TRBV13 to TRBJ2-7; no clear D gene. This CDR3 spans 12 amino acids. Trimming removed 5 bases from V and 7 bases from J, with 12 bases in between. Germline V lookup: CDR1 PRHDT, CDR2 FYEKMQ (reference sequence). DNA for the CDR3: TGTGCCAGCAGCCCTGCCACTGGGGAGCAGTACTTC. Translating it yields CASSPATGEQYF.

Written as DNA, the CDR3 is TGTGCCAGCAGCTCTGTAGCGGGTAGGGGGGATGAGCAGTTCTTC. This translates into CASSSVAGRGDEQFF. This chain links TRBV5-6 with TRBJ2-1; a possible D gene is TRBD2 (7 bases). Germline V gives CDR1 SGHDT, CDR2 YYEEEE. The V end lost 3 bases, the J end lost 8 bases, and 18 bases lay between the germline ends. The CDR3 sequence is 15 residues long.

The gene calls are TRBV2 and TRBJ1-2; D is undetermined. V dropped 3 bases and J dropped 12 bases, with 14 bases sitting between them. The germline V gene has CDR1 SNHLY and CDR2 FYNNEI. The CDR3 runs 12 residues. The CDR3 bases are TGTGCCAGCAGTGAGGCAGGCCAGAAAAACACCTTC. This encodes CASSEAGQKNTF.

V usage is TRBV27 and J usage is TRBJ1-5; the match to TRBD1 covers 8 bases. This CDR3 contains 18 residues. Germline lookup yields CDR1 MNHEY and CDR2 SMNVEV (reference sequence). Germline trimming cut 1 base from V and 1 base from J; bases unmatched to any gene: 9. CDR3 in DNA: TGTGCCAGCAGTTTATGGGGAAATGACAGGGGCAGCAATCAGCCCCAGCATTTT. Its protein product is CASSLWGNDRGSNQPQHF.

The chain joins TRBV5-1 to TRBJ2-7; D is undetermined. The CDR3 loop spans 13 amino acids. Trimming pared 4 bases from V and 2 bases from J, leaving 10 bases between. Germline-derived CDR1 and CDR2 are SGHRS and YFSETQ. As DNA, the CDR3 is TGCGCCAGCAGCCGTGACATCCCCTACGAGCAGTACTTC. Translated, it gives CASSRDIPYEQYF. The entire variable domain, with the rest obtained from reference TRBV5-1 and TRBJ2-7, is as follows: KAGVTQTPRYLIKTRGQQVTLSCSPISGHRSVSWYQQTPGQGLQFLFEYFSETQRNKGNFPGRFSGRQFSNSRSEMNVSTLELGDSALYLCASSRDIPYEQYFGPGTRLTVT.

The CDR3 DNA follows: TGCGCCAGCAGCTTGGCGGGACAGGGGTCATCCGAGCAGTACTTC. This codes for CASSLAGQGSSEQYF. The rearrangement uses TRBV5-1 and TRBJ2-5; 10 nucleotides match TRBD1. The J call may be faulty, since TRBJ2-7 better matches the DNA end. Germline V gene sequence: CDR1 SGHRS, CDR2 YFSETQ. The length of the CDR3 is 15 residues.

The chain has TRBV29-1 and TRBJ2-2; no clear D. Germline CDR1 is SQVTM and CDR2 is ANQGSEA. The V gene lost 7 bases and the J gene lost 8 bases, with 8 bases spanning the gap. The CDR3 contains 10 residues. DNA of the CDR3: TGCAGCGGAGTGTGGGGGGAGCTGTTTTTT. It is translated as CSGVWGELFF.

The V gene is TRBV7-2, the J gene TRBJ2-3; 10 nucleotides agree with TRBD1. The CDR3 sequence is 15 residues long. V shed 2 bases, J shed 4 bases, and the junction held 3 bases outside the gene matches. Germline V gene sequence: CDR1 SGHTA, CDR2 FQGNSA. The CDR3 loop reads CASSLRQGAADTQYF. The CDR3 region has the DNA TGTGCCAGCAGCTTAAGACAGGGGGCCGCAGATACGCAGTATTTT.

As for this clone: Sequence at one end of the junction differs from germline and may be a read error. The chain recombines TRBV20-1 with TRBJ2-5; TRBD2 agrees at 10 bases. The CDR3 covers 11 residues. Germline assignment: CDR1 DFQATT and CDR2 SNEGSKA (reference sequence). The CDR3 DNA is TGTAGCGGGGGGCCTCAAGAGACCCAGTACTTC. Encoded protein: CSGGPQETQYF.